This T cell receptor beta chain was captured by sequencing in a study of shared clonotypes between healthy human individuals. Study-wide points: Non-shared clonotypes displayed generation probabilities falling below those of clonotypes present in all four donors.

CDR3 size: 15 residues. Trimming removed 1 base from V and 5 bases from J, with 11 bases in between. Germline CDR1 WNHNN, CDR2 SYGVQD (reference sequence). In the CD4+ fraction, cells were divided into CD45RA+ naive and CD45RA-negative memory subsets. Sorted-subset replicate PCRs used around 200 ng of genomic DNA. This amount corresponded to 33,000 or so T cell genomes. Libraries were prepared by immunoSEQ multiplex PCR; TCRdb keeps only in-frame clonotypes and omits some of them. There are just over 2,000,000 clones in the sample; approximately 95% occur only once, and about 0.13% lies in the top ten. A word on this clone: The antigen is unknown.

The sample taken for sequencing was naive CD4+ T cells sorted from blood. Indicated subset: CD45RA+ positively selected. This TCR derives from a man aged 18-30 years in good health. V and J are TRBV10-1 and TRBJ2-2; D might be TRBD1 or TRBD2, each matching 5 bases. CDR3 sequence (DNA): TGCGCCAGCAGTGAGTGGGGGATCGGGACCGGGGAGCTGTTTTTT. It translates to CASSEWGIGTGELFF.